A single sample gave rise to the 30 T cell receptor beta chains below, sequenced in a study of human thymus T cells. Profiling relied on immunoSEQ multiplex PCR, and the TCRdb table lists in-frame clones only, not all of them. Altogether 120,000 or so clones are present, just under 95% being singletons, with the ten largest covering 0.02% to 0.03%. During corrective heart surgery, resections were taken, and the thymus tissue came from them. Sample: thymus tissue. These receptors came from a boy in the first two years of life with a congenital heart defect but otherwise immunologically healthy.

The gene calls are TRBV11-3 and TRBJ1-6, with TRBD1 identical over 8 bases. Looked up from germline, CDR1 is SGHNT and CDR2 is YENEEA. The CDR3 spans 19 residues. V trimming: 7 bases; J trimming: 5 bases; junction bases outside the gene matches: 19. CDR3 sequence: CASTWTGTGNSRNNSPLHF. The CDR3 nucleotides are TGTGCCAGCACTTGGACCGGGACAGGCAACTCTCGCAATAATTCACCCCTCCACTTT.

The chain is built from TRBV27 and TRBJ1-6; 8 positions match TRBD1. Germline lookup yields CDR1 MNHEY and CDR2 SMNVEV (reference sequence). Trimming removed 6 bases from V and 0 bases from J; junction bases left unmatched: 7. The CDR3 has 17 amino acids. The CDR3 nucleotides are TGTGCCAGCAGCCCGGGACAGGCGAGCTCCTATAATTCACCCCTCCACTTT. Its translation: CASSPGQASSYNSPLHF.

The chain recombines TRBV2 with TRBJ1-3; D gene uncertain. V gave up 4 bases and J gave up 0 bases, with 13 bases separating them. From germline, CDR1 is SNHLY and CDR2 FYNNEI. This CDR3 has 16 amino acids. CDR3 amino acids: CASSGPGVSSGNTIYF. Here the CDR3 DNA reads TGTGCCAGCAGTGGGCCCGGGGTATCCTCTGGAAACACCATATATTTT.

The CDR3 region has the DNA TGTGCCAGCAGCTCAGGGGACACCGGGGAGCTGTTTTTT. It codes for CASSSGDTGELFF. The chain recombines TRBV21-1 with TRBJ2-2; the table's D gene call, TRBD1, was not cross checked with the DNA. TRBV21-1 has pseudogene status. This CDR3 comprises 13 residues.

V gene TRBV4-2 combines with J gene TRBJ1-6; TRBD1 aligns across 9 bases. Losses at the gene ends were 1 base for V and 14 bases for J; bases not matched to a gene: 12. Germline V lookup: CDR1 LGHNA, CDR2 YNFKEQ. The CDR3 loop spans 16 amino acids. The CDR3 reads CASSQARDREIGALHF. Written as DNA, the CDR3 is TGTGCCAGCAGCCAAGCTCGGGACAGGGAGATCGGGGCCCTCCACTTT.

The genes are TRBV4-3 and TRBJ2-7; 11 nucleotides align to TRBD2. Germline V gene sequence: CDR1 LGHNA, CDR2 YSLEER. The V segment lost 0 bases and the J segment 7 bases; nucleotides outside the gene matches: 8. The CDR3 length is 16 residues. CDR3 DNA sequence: TGCGCCAGCAGCCAAGATCAGCTAGCGGGGGGCGGAGAGCAGTACTTC. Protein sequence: CASSQDQLAGGGEQYF.

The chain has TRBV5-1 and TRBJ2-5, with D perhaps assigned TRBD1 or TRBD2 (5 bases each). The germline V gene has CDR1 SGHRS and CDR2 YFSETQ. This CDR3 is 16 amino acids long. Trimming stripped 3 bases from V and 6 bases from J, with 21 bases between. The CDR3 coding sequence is TGCGCCAGCAGCTCTGATTTGACCGGGGCTGGGAAGACCCAGTACTTC. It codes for CASSSDLTGAGKTQYF.

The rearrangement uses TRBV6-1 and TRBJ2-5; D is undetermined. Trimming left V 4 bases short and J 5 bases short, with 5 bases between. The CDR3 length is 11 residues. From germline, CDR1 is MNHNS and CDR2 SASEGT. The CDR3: CASSARETQYF. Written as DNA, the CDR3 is TGTGCCAGCAGTGCGCGGGAGACCCAGTACTTC.

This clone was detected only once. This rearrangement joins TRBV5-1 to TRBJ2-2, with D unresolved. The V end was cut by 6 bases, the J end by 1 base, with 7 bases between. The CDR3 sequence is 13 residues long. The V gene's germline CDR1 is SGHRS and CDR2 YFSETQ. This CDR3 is CASTVQNTGELFF. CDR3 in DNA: TGCGCCAGCACTGTCCAGAACACCGGGGAGCTGTTTTTT.

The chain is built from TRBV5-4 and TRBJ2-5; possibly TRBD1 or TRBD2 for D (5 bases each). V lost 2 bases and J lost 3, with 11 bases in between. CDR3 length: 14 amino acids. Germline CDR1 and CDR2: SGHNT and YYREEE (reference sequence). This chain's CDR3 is CASSLPGPKETQYF. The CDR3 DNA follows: TGTGCCAGCAGCTTACCGGGACCTAAAGAGACCCAGTACTTC.

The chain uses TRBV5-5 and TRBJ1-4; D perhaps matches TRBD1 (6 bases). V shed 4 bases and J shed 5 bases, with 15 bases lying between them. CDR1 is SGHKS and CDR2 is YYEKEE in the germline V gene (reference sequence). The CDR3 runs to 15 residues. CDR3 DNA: TGTGCCAGCAGCAAGGGGGGGGTCCGGAATGAAAAACTGTTTTTT. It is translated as CASSKGGVRNEKLFF.

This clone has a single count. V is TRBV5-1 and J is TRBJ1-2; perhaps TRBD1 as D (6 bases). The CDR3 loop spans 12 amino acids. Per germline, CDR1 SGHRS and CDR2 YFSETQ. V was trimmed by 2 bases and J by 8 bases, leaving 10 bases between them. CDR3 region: CASSFTGKGYTF. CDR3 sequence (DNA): TGCGCCAGCAGCTTTACAGGGAAGGGCTACACCTTC.

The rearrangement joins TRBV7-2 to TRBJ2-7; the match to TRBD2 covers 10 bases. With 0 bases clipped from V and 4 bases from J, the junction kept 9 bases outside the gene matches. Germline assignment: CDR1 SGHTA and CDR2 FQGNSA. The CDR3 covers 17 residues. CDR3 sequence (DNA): TGTGCCAGCAGCTTAGCGGGGAAGCGGGGGGGCAAATACGAGCAGTACTTC. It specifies CASSLAGKRGGKYEQYF.

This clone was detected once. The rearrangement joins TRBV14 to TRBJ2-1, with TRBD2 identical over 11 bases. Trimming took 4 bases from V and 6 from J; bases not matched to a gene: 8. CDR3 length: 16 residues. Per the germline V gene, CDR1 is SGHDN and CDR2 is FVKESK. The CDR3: CASSPQTSGAANEQFF. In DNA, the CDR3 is TGTGCCAGCAGCCCCCAGACTAGCGGGGCTGCCAATGAGCAGTTCTTC.

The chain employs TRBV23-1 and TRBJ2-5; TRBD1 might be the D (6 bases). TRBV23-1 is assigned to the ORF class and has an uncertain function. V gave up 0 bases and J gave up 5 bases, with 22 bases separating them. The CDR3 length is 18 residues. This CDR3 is CASSQSNGRTVGFETQYF. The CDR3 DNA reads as TGCGCCAGCAGTCAATCTAATGGTCGGACAGTGGGGTTTGAGACCCAGTACTTC.

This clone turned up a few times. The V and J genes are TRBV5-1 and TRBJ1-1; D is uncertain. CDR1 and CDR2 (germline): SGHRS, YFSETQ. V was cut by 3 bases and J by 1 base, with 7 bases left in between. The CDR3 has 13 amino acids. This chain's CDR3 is CASSWGENTEAFF. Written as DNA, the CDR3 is TGCGCCAGCAGCTGGGGAGAGAACACTGAAGCTTTCTTT.

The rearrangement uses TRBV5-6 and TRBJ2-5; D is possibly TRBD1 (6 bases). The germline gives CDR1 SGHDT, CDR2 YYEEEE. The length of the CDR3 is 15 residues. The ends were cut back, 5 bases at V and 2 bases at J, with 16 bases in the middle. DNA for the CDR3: TGTGCCAGCAGACAGGGCCCTTGGGTTCAAGAGACCCAGTACTTC. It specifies CASRQGPWVQETQYF.

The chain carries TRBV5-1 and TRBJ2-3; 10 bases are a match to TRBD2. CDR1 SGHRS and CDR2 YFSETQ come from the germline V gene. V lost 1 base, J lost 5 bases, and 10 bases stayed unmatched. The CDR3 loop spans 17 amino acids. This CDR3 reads CASSLWPSGGQEDTQYF. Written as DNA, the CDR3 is TGCGCCAGCAGCTTGTGGCCTAGCGGGGGTCAAGAAGATACGCAGTATTTT.

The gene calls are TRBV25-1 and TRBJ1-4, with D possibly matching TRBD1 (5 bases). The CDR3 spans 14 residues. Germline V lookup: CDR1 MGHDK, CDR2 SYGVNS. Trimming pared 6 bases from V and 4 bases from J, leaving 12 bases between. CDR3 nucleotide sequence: TGTGCCAGCAGGGAACCCGGGGGTAATGAAAAACTGTTTTTT. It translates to CASREPGGNEKLFF.

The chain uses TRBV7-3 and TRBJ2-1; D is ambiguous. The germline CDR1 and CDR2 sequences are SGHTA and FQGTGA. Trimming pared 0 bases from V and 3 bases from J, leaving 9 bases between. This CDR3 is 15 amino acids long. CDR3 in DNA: TGTGCCAGCAGCTTAACCCGTCGAAGCTACAATGAGCAGTTCTTC. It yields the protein CASSLTRRSYNEQFF.

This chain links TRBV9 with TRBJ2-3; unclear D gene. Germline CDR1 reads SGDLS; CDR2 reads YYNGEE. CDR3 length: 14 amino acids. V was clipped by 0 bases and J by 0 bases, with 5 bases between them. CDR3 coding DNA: TGTGCCAGCAGCGTAGAGAAGAGCACAGATACGCAGTATTTT. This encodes CASSVEKSTDTQYF.

The CDR3 here is CAWSRRNRTGTSYEQYF. The CDR3 DNA is TGTGCCTGGAGTAGGAGGAACCGGACAGGCACCTCCTACGAGCAGTACTTC. The chain joins TRBV30 to TRBJ2-7; 7 bases align to TRBD1. Germline lookup yields CDR1 GTSNPN and CDR2 SVGIG (reference sequence). Losses at the gene ends were 2 bases for V and 0 bases for J; bases not matched to a gene: 13. The CDR3 has 17 amino acids.

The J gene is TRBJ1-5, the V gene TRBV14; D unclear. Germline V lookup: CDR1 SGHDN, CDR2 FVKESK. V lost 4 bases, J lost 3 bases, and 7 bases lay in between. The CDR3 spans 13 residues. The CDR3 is CASSRGFNQPQHF. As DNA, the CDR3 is TGTGCCAGCAGCCGGGGTTTCAATCAGCCCCAGCATTTT.

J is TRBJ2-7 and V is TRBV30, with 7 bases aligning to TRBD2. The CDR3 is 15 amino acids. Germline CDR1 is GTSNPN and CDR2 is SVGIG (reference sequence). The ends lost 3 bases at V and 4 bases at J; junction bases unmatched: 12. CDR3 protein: CAWRREREWLYEQYF. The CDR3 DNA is TGTGCCTGGAGAAGAGAGCGGGAATGGCTGTACGAGCAGTACTTC.

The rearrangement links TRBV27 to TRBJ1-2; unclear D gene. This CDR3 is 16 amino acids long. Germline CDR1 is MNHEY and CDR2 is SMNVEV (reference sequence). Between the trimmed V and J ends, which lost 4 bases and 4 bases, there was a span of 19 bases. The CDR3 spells CASSSARYSSTYGYTF. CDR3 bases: TGTGCCAGCAGTTCCGCTCGTTACAGCAGTACCTATGGCTACACCTTC.

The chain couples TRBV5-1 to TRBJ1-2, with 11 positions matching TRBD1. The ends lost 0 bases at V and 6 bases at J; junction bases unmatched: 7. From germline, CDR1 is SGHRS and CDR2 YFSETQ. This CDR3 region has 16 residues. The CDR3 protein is CASSLDEDRGPDGYTF. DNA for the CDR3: TGCGCCAGCAGCTTGGACGAGGACAGGGGGCCTGATGGCTACACCTTC. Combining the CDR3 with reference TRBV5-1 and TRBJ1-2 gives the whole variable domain KAGVTQTPRYLIKTRGQQVTLSCSPISGHRSVSWYQQTPGQGLQFLFEYFSETQRNKGNFPGRFSGRQFSNSRSEMNVSTLELGDSALYLCASSLDEDRGPDGYTFGSGTRLTVV.

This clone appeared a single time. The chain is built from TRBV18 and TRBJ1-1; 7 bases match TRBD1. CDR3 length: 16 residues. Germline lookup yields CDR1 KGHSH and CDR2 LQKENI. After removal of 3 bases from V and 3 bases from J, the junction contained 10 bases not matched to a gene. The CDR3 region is CASSPHLFDRDTEAFF. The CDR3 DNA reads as TGTGCCAGCTCACCCCACTTATTCGACAGGGACACTGAAGCTTTCTTT.

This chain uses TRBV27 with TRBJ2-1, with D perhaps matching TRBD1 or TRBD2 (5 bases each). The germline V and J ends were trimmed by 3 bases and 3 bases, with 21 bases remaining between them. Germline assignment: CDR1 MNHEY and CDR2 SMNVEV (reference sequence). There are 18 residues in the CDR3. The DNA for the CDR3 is TGTGCCAGCAGTTTGCATCCGGGGCGGGCCGTCCTCTACAATGAGCAGTTCTTC. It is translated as CASSLHPGRAVLYNEQFF.

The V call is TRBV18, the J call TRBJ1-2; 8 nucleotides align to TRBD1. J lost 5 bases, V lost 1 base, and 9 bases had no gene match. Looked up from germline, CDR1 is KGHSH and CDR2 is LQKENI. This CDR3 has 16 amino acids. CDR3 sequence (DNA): TGTGCCAGCTCACCACTCAAGGACAGGGTCGGGTATGGCTACACCTTC. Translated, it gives CASSPLKDRVGYGYTF.

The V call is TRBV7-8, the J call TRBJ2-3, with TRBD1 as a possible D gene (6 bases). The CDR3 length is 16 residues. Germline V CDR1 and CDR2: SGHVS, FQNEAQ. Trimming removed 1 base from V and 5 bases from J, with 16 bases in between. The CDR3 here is CASSLVGTKTGDTQYF. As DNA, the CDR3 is TGTGCCAGCAGCTTAGTCGGGACAAAAACGGGAGATACGCAGTATTTT.